A selection of T cell receptor beta chains follows, all from one sample in a study of technical replicates of blood from several donors. Data came from immunoSEQ multiplex PCR; TCRdb stores just in-frame clones and leaves some out. In the table there are over 45,000 clones, roughly 90% of which are singletons. Material for sequencing was PBMCs. The receptors were sampled from a human donor in good health. Some clones in this sample may be carry-over from other donors' samples. CDR3s include the opening cysteine and the closing phenylalanine or tryptophan. The D gene is left open where the match is weak. Clone size is stated in some rows and not others, as once, few, many or a class when expanded.

abundance: once
d_gene: TRBD2
j_gene: TRBJ2-3
v_gene: TRBV10-3
CDR3nt: TGTGCCATCAGTGAGCCGGGAAAAAGCGGGAGTGCAGATACGCAGTATTTT
CDR3aa: CAISEPGKSGSADTQYF

abundance: NA
d_gene: NA
j_gene: TRBJ2-7
v_gene: TRBV2
CDR3nt: TGTGCCAGCAGTGAGTTAGGCAGGCCCTACGAGCAGTACTTC
CDR3aa: CASSELGRPYEQYF

abundance: NA
d_gene: NA
j_gene: TRBJ2-5
v_gene: TRBV20-1
CDR3nt: TGCAGTGGAACTAGCTCGGAGACCCAGTACTTC
CDR3aa: CSGTSSETQYF

abundance: NA
d_gene: TRBD2
j_gene: TRBJ2-5
v_gene: TRBV9
CDR3nt: TGTGCCAGCATCCGAAGGACTAGCGGTTCTCCTTGCCCAGAGACCCAGTACTTC
CDR3aa: CASIRRTSGSPCPETQYF

abundance: once
d_gene: TRBD1
j_gene: TRBJ2-7
v_gene: TRBV5-4
CDR3nt: TGTGCCAGCAGCTCCGGTGAGGGGGCGGGTGAGCAGTACTTC
CDR3aa: CASSSGEGAGEQYF

abundance: NA
d_gene: NA
j_gene: TRBJ2-7
v_gene: TRBV4-3
CDR3nt: TGCGCCAGCAGCCCCCCAGGCGTGGTCCCGGGGGTCTACGAGCAGTACTTC
CDR3aa: CASSPPGVVPGVYEQYF

abundance: NA
d_gene: NA
j_gene: TRBJ2-7
v_gene: TRBV15
CDR3nt: TGTGCCACCAGCAGAGTTGGGGCAGGGCTATACGAGCAGTACTTC
CDR3aa: CATSRVGAGLYEQYF

abundance: NA
d_gene: TRBD2
j_gene: TRBJ2-1
v_gene: TRBV29-1
CDR3nt: TGCAGCGTTGAAGGGCAGGAACTTCGACTAGCGGGAGGTGGCGAGCAGTTCTTC
CDR3aa: CSVEGQELRLAGGGEQFF

abundance: NA
d_gene: TRBD1
j_gene: TRBJ2-3
v_gene: TRBV2
CDR3nt: TGTGCCAGCAGCCGGGACAGGGCGCCAGATACGCAGTATTTT
CDR3aa: CASSRDRAPDTQYF

abundance: NA
d_gene: NA
j_gene: TRBJ1-5
v_gene: TRBV19
CDR3nt: TGTGCCAGCCAAGAAAGGAGGCAGCCCCAGCATTTT
CDR3aa: CASQERRQPQHF

abundance: NA
d_gene: NA
j_gene: TRBJ1-2
v_gene: TRBV2
CDR3nt: TGTGCCAGCAGTTCGGACGGGGGCTATGGCTACACCTTC
CDR3aa: CASSSDGGYGYTF

abundance: NA
d_gene: TRBD1
j_gene: TRBJ1-5
v_gene: TRBV30
CDR3nt: TGTGCCTGGAGTGTAGATAGGACAGGGATTCGGGGCAATCAGCCCCAGCATTTT
CDR3aa: CAWSVDRTGIRGNQPQHF